This T cell receptor (beta chain) is drawn from a study of blood T cell repertoires in COVID-19 (dated by TCRdb to about 2020). As for the study more broadly: Samples covering the acute and convalescent phases of COVID-19 were provided by collaborators in the United States, Italy and Spain. Where HLA class I and class II types were available, the types were taken from metadata supplied by the sample provider, not from assay-based typing. The repertoires were released in a freely available public database intended as a resource for research on the immune response to SARS-CoV-2. Samples were obtained from the ongoing ImmuneRACE study (first 160 participants) and from some 1,200 subjects provided by 6 global collaborators. The material from the prospective study consisted of cDNA or gDNA derived from T cells, B-cell-depleted T cells, or PBMCs. Subjects who had been exposed to COVID-19, were actively infected with it, or had recovered from it provided the deeply sampled blood TCRbeta repertoires that made up the dataset. The sample metadata nearly always contained a de-identified subject ID, COVID-19 status, age in years and sex.

Taken from the germline V gene, the CDR1 and CDR2 loops are SGHTA and FQGNSA. The CDR3 measures 15 amino acids from cysteine to phenylalanine. The retained sequence is limited to the CDR3, 45 bases, with the frame set at the first base. V ends up 3 bases short and J 8 bases short, with an unmatched junction base count of 9. The immunoSEQ Assay, a bias-controlled multiplex PCR, was used to amplify TCRbeta CDR3 regions from genomic DNA. The authors processed their data as follows. Nucleated cell counts per sample were estimated from amplification of reference gene primers within the assay. To quantify the absolute abundance of each unique TCRbeta CDR3 rearrangement, sequence reads were collapsed and filtered. For each sample, productive Simpson clonality was calculated as the square root of Simpson's diversity index over productive rearrangements. Entries here come from immuneACCESS through TCRdb and include only in-frame sequences with V and J called. Some clones fail to appear in such tables; in the studies checked, an unresolved V gene covers under half of the shortfall, and the cause of the remainder is unknown. Clone size and V and J calls were adopted from that table, with D and trimming inferred from the DNA. This sample gives roughly 260,000 clones in total; around 93% of them show up just once. The ten largest clones add up to about 1.2% of the sample.

On the study overall, not on this receptor specifically: How much clinical and demographic metadata was included differed by source and by participant, and the metadata was provided uncurated.

Enrolling through a virtual design, the prospective study's participants ranged in age from roughly 18 to 90 years and lived across some 22 United States geographic areas. In the prospective study, cohorts were assigned on the basis of participant-reported clinical history obtained from a screening survey and a study questionnaire. Each participant in the prospective study had whole blood, serum and a nasopharyngeal or oropharyngeal swab collected by mobile phlebotomists. Participants in the prospective study had the option to provide additional blood draws and questionnaires over an approximately 2-month period. Prospective study blood samples were shipped either frozen or at room temperature before DNA extraction. Comments on this clone: It lacks a known antigen. Per-base qualities were not stored, and no clone one base away is much larger.

This clonotype originated in a human donor in a cohort exposed to, infected with or recovered from COVID-19 (not recorded which). The donor label of this sample is uncertain. Recombination linked TRBV7-2 to TRBJ2-1, and 8 junction bases match TRBD1. Material: PBMCs or T cells enriched from blood (not recorded which). The bases read TGTGCCAGCAGCTTTGACAGGGGAGTGTTGGATGAGCAGTTCTTC. The resulting protein is CASSFDRGVLDEQFF.